The 27 T cell receptor beta chains in this list originate from one sample, sequenced in a study of cytomegalovirus exposure and HLA in healthy donors. The PCR used 60 Vbeta and 13 Jbeta primers. Some clones are missing from TCRdb's copy, which holds only in-frame ones; the method was immunoSEQ multiplex PCR. The table lists more than 140,000 clones, about 80% of them singletons. The sequenced material came from PBMCs. These receptors originate from a male donor in good health and CMV-seronegative.

The chain uses TRBV19 and TRBJ2-5, with D maybe TRBD2 (5 bases). The CDR3 spans 13 residues. The V end lost 3 bases, the J end lost 5 bases, and 10 bases lay between the germline ends. Germline CDR1 and CDR2: LNHDA and SQIVND (reference sequence). CDR3 nucleotide sequence: TGTGCCAGTAGTATGCGGGTAGGGGAGACCCAGTACTTC. Its translation: CASSMRVGETQYF.

The V gene is TRBV11-1, the J gene TRBJ2-3; D unclear. This CDR3 comprises 15 residues. V was trimmed by 0 bases and J by 0 bases, leaving 7 bases between them. From germline, CDR1 is SGHAT and CDR2 FQDESV (reference sequence). CDR3 region: CASSLARSSTDTQYF. The CDR3, as DNA: TGTGCCAGCAGCTTAGCTCGTTCTAGCACAGATACGCAGTATTTT. The full variable domain, in which reference TRBV11-1 and TRBJ2-3 provide the parts outside the CDR3, is EAEVAQSPRYKITEKSQAVAFWCDPISGHATLYWYRQILGQGPELLVQFQDESVVDDSQLPKDRFSAERLKGVDSTLKIQPAELGDSAMYLCASSLARSSTDTQYFGPGTRLTVL.

The chain joins TRBV5-4 to TRBJ2-7; 9 positions agree with TRBD1. Germline lookup yields CDR1 SGHNT and CDR2 YYREEE (reference sequence). V lost 5 bases to trimming and J lost 2 bases; unmatched junction nucleotides: 8. CDR3 length: 15 amino acids. For the CDR3, the DNA is TGTGCCAGCAGATTTGACAGGGGGATTCCCTACGAGCAGTACTTC. It codes for CASRFDRGIPYEQYF.

The chain carries TRBV25-1 and TRBJ1-2, with 8 bases that match TRBD1. The V segment lost 8 bases and the J segment 11 bases; nucleotides outside the gene matches: 10. Germline-derived CDR1 and CDR2 are MGHDK and SYGVNS. The CDR3 consists of 12 residues. CDR3 protein: CASGGQAGSYTF. The CDR3 region has the DNA TGTGCCAGCGGGGGACAGGCGGGGAGTTACACCTTC.

The genes are TRBV4-1 and TRBJ2-7, with 10 bases identical to TRBD2. CDR1 and CDR2 (germline): MGHRA, YSYEKL. CDR3 length: 18 amino acids. Losses at the gene ends were 0 bases for V and 7 bases for J; bases not matched to a gene: 15. This CDR3 reads CASSQDSVSGGAVGEQYF. The CDR3 nucleotides read TGCGCCAGCAGCCAAGATAGTGTCAGCGGGGGGGCCGTCGGGGAGCAGTACTTC.

The chain links TRBV5-1 to TRBJ2-2, with TRBD1 identical over 8 bases. Germline V CDR1 and CDR2: SGHRS, YFSETQ. This CDR3 has 17 amino acids. The J segment lost 7 bases and the V segment lost 0 bases, leaving 11 bases of the junction unmatched. The CDR3 DNA reads as TGCGCCAGCAGCTTGGCGAGGGGACAGGCCGTTGGCGGGGAGCTGTTTTTT. This translates into CASSLARGQAVGGELFF.

J is TRBJ2-5 and V is TRBV5-4; TRBD1 matches at 9 bases. CDR3 length equals 16 residues. Germline CDR1 SGHNT, CDR2 YYREEE (reference sequence). Trimming at V came to 4 bases and at J to 4 bases, leaving 11 bases not matched to a gene. As DNA, the CDR3 is TGTGCCAGCAGCCCTACCAGGACAGGGGTTTCAGAGACCCAGTACTTC. Its protein product is CASSPTRTGVSETQYF.

V and J are TRBV19 and TRBJ2-5, with 7 bases lining up with TRBD1. The V segment lost 5 bases and the J segment 4 bases; nucleotides outside the gene matches: 10. Germline CDR1 is LNHDA and CDR2 is SQIVND (reference sequence). The CDR3 is made up of 15 amino acids. The CDR3 DNA is TGTGCCAGTAGTTCCCTAAAGACAGGGATAGAGACCCAGTACTTC. Its protein product is CASSSLKTGIETQYF.

The chain employs TRBV18 and TRBJ2-7; the match to TRBD1 covers 9 bases. The germline CDR1 and CDR2 sequences are KGHSH and LQKENI. J was trimmed by 0 bases and V by 6 bases; bases with no gene match: 9. The length of the CDR3 is 16 residues. The CDR3 region has the DNA TGTGCCAGCTCGGGGACAGGGTCCACCGCCTCCTACGAGCAGTACTTC. Residues: CASSGTGSTASYEQYF. The full variable domain, completed using reference TRBV18 and TRBJ2-7, is NAGVMQNPRHLVRRRGQEARLRCSPMKGHSHVYWYRQLPEEGLKFMVYLQKENIIDESGMPKERFSAEFPKEGPSILRIQQVVRGDSAAYFCASSGTGSTASYEQYFGPGTRLTVT.

The rearrangement uses TRBV7-6 and TRBJ2-5, with 7 bases that match TRBD1. CDR3 length equals 14 residues. V was pared by 0 bases and J by 4 bases, with 2 bases of the junction left unmatched. CDR1 and CDR2 (germline): SGHVS, FNYEAQ. The CDR3 spells CASSLAAGGETQYF. The CDR3 DNA sequence: TGTGCCAGCAGCTTAGCTGCAGGGGGAGAGACCCAGTACTTC.

This chain joins TRBV30 and TRBJ1-4, with TRBD1 as a possible D gene (6 bases). The germline V gene has CDR1 GTSNPN and CDR2 SVGIG (reference sequence). The CDR3 runs 16 residues. Trimming pared 5 bases from V and 7 bases from J, leaving 23 bases between. The DNA of the CDR3 is TGTGCCTGGGGGGCTCACAAACAGGGAGGGAGTGAAAAACTGTTTTTT. Its protein is CAWGAHKQGGSEKLFF. Combining the CDR3 with reference TRBV30 and TRBJ1-4 gives the whole variable domain SQTIHQWPATLVQPVGSPLSLECTVEGTSNPNLYWYRQAAGRGLQLLFYSVGIGQISSEVPQNLSASRPQDRQFILSSKKLLLSDSGFYLCAWGAHKQGGSEKLFFGSGTQLSVL.

CDR3 in amino acids: CASRGGQARSGANVLTF. DNA of the CDR3: TGCGCCAGCAGGGGGGGACAGGCCCGCTCTGGGGCCAACGTCCTGACTTTC. The V gene is TRBV23-1, the J gene TRBJ2-6, with 8 positions matching TRBD1. TRBV23-1 is filed as an ORF, its function uncertain. J was trimmed by 0 bases and V by 6 bases; bases with no gene match: 7. The CDR3 totals 17 residues.

This chain joins TRBV5-1 and TRBJ2-2; 8 bases line up with TRBD1. CDR1 and CDR2 (germline): SGHRS, YFSETQ. The CDR3 sequence is 16 residues long. The V and J ends lost 0 bases and 5 bases, in that order; junction bases with no gene match: 6. CDR3: CASSLARTGTTGELFF. The CDR3, as DNA: TGCGCCAGCAGCTTGGCCCGGACAGGGACGACCGGGGAGCTGTTTTTT.

The chain has TRBV9 and TRBJ2-1, with 10 bases lining up with TRBD2. Per germline, CDR1 SGDLS and CDR2 YYNGEE. V lost 3 bases, J lost 5 bases, and 5 bases stayed unmatched. This CDR3 has 15 amino acids. CDR3 bases: TGTGCCAGCAGCGCTAGCGGGAGTGGTGACAATGAGCAGTTCTTC. Amino acid sequence: CASSASGSGDNEQFF.

The genes are TRBV11-2 and TRBJ2-5; possibly TRBD2 for D (5 bases). The J call may be incorrect, as the DNA end agrees better with TRBJ2-7. The CDR3 totals 15 residues. Germline assignment: CDR1 SGHAT and CDR2 FQNNGV. CDR3 in amino acids: CASSLDFPVSYEQYF. CDR3 DNA: TGTGCCAGCAGCTTGGACTTTCCCGTCTCCTACGAGCAGTACTTC.

The CDR3 nucleotides read TGTGCCAGCAGAATAAGACAGATGAACACTGAAGCTTTCTTT. Translated, it gives CASRIRQMNTEAFF. This rearrangement joins TRBV6-1 to TRBJ1-1; D perhaps matches TRBD1 (5 bases). The CDR3 is made up of 14 amino acids. Germline V gene lookup returns CDR1 MNHNS and CDR2 SASEGT. V dropped 6 bases and J dropped 0 bases, with 11 bases sitting between them.

The V call is TRBV7-2, the J call TRBJ1-5; D is ambiguous. Germline CDR1 SGHTA, CDR2 FQGNSA. The CDR3 is 13 residues long. Between the trimmed V and J ends, which lost 5 bases and 1 base, there was a span of 6 bases. CDR3 sequence reads: CASSPTSNQPQHF. CDR3 DNA sequence: TGTGCCAGCAGCCCTACGAGCAATCAGCCCCAGCATTTT. The whole variable domain, remainder taken from reference TRBV7-2 and TRBJ1-5, is GAGVSQSPSNKVTEKGKDVELRCDPISGHTALYWYRQSLGQGLEFLIYFQGNSAPDKSGLPSDRFSAERTGGSVSTLTIQRTQQEDSAVYLCASSPTSNQPQHFGDGTRLSIL.

The chain combines TRBV7-9 with TRBJ2-3; tentatively, D is TRBD2 (5 bases). Germline CDR1 is SEHNR and CDR2 is FQNEAQ (reference sequence). Trimming removed 4 bases at V and 5 bases at J, with 16 bases between. The CDR3 spans 15 residues. The chain's CDR3 is CASSWESGWLDTQYF. Written as DNA, the CDR3 is TGTGCCAGCAGCTGGGAAAGCGGTTGGTTAGATACGCAGTATTTT.

The chain combines TRBV29-1 with TRBJ2-7, with a possible D match to TRBD1 (5 bases). In germline, CDR1 is SQVTM, CDR2 ANQGSEA. CDR3 size: 15 residues. Trimming removed 3 bases at V and 0 bases at J, with 15 bases between. CDR3 nucleotides: TGCAGCGTTGAGACGACAGCGTTTAGCTCCTACGAGCAGTACTTC. It yields the protein CSVETTAFSSYEQYF.

This sequence joins TRBV7-3 and TRBJ2-6; 10 bases match TRBD1. The CDR3 loop spans 17 amino acids. The junction had 12 bases not matched to a gene; V was cut back by 5 bases and J by 8 bases. Germline-derived CDR1 and CDR2 are SGHTA and FQGTGA. CDR3 loop: CASSRPGTGAETNVLTF. CDR3 in DNA: TGTGCCAGCAGCCGTCCCGGGACAGGGGCGGAGACCAACGTCCTGACTTTC.

This chain joins TRBV6-6 and TRBJ1-2, with D maybe TRBD1 (5 bases). Trimming cost V 6 bases and J 5 bases, with 13 bases left between them. Per germline, CDR1 MNHNY and CDR2 SVGAGI (reference sequence). The CDR3 loop spans 13 amino acids. In DNA, the CDR3 is TGTGCCAGCAGCCCAGACAGTTCTTATGGCTACACCTTC. Encoded protein: CASSPDSSYGYTF.

This chain uses TRBV10-2 with TRBJ1-2, with D hard to call. Germline V gene data show CDR1 as WSHSY and CDR2 as SAAADI. V was cut by 2 bases and J by 1 base, with 5 bases left in between. CDR3 length equals 13 residues. CDR3 region: CASSETDNYGYTF. As DNA, the CDR3 is TGCGCCAGCAGTGAGACAGATAACTATGGCTACACCTTC.

This rearrangement joins TRBV6-5 to TRBJ1-5, with D maybe TRBD1 (5 bases). Deletions cut 3 bases from V and 2 bases from J, with 11 bases between. Germline CDR1 MNHEY, CDR2 SVGAGI. The length of the CDR3 is 15 residues. CDR3 sequence (DNA): TGTGCCAGCAGTTATTGGGGCAGAGGCAATCAGCCCCAGCATTTT. Translation gives CASSYWGRGNQPQHF.

Here the CDR3 DNA reads TGTGCCAGCAGTTTACCTGGGGGGGACGAGCAGTTCTTC. Translating gives CASSLPGGDEQFF. The chain couples TRBV6-5 to TRBJ2-1; 7 bases are shared with TRBD2. The CDR3 has 13 residues. Germline V lookup: CDR1 MNHEY, CDR2 SVGAGI. The V gene end was trimmed by 4 bases and the J gene end by 10 bases; junction bases not matched to a gene: 7.

J is TRBJ2-7 and V is TRBV6-6, with 7 bases fitting TRBD1. Germline lookup yields CDR1 MNHNY and CDR2 SVGAGI (reference sequence). The CDR3 is made up of 15 amino acids. V dropped 2 bases and J dropped 2; count of bases not matched to a gene: 6. The CDR3 spells CASSYRDSSTYEQYF. The CDR3 DNA reads as TGTGCCAGCAGTTACCGGGACAGCAGCACCTACGAGCAGTACTTC.

The chain carries TRBV5-8 and TRBJ2-7, with 8 nucleotides matching TRBD2. Germline values: CDR1 SGHTS, CDR2 YDEGEE. Trimming removed 4 bases from V and 4 bases from J; junction bases left unmatched: 19. The CDR3 extends over 18 amino acids. The CDR3 spells CASSPVRGGLSQTYEQYF. The CDR3 region has the DNA TGTGCCAGCAGCCCAGTCCGGGGGGGGCTATCCCAAACTTACGAGCAGTACTTC.

This clone occurred a few times. The rearrangement uses TRBV7-2 and TRBJ2-2, with 8 positions matching TRBD2. There are 16 residues in the CDR3. The V gene's germline CDR1 is SGHTA and CDR2 FQGNSA. J was trimmed by 4 bases and V by 5 bases; bases with no gene match: 9. The CDR3 region is CASSPSGGSSTGELFF. The CDR3 DNA reads as TGTGCCAGCAGCCCATCGGGGGGGAGTAGCACCGGGGAGCTGTTTTTT.